These T cell receptor beta chains were read from a single sample in a study of OX40 agonist ivuxolimab in advanced cancers. Produced via immunoSEQ multiplex PCR; TCRdb's table is partial and in-frame only. The sample includes about 78,000 clones, roughly 87% of them seen just once. The input for sequencing was CD4+ or CD8+ T cells sorted from blood, taken in a trial of the OX40 agonist ivuxolimab. The receptors originated from an adult with an advanced solid tumor such as melanoma, head and neck, liver or kidney cancer. Both conserved end residues are part of each CDR3. D genes are given only for firm matches. The size field is filled for only some rows; it gives once, few, many or a size class.

v_gene	d_gene	j_gene	abundance	CDR3nt	CDR3aa
TRBV4-1	-	TRBJ2-3	-	TGCGCCAGCAGCCAAGATGGATTAGCGAGCAGGAGCACAGATACGCAGTATTTT	CASSQDGLASRSTDTQYF
TRBV7-9	-	TRBJ2-1	few	TGTGCCAGCAGCTTTTCGACAGGGAGGGATGAGCAGTTCTTC	CASSFSTGRDEQFF
TRBV4-1	TRBD1	TRBJ2-7	once	TGCGCCAGCAGCCGAACCGGGGACAGGGGATGGGGCTACGAGCAGTACTTC	CASSRTGDRGWGYEQYF
TRBV5-1	-	TRBJ1-2	-	TGCGCCAGCAGCTTGGCAGCAGGGACTATTGATGGCTACACCTTC	CASSLAAGTIDGYTF
TRBV29-1	TRBD1	TRBJ1-2	-	TGCAGCGGTACAGGGGGGGAAGGCTACACCTTC	CSGTGGEGYTF
TRBV6-1	-	TRBJ1-1	-	TGTGCCAGCAGTGAAGCGCTTCGGGGGGGGAGGGACACTGAAGCTTTCTTT	CASSEALRGGRDTEAFF
TRBV2	-	TRBJ2-2	-	TGTGCCAGCAGCCAAACCGGGGAGCTGTTTTTT	CASSQTGELFF
TRBV5-1	TRBD2	TRBJ2-2	-	TGCGCCAGCAGCCCGGGACTAGCGGGAGGGTCGGCCACCGGGGAGCTGTTTTTT	CASSPGLAGGSATGELFF
TRBV18	TRBD1	TRBJ1-1	-	TGTGCCAGCTCACCCCGGGACAGAAAGTACACTGAAGCTTTCTTT	CASSPRDRKYTEAFF
TRBV7-2	-	TRBJ2-4	-	TGTGCCAGCAGCCAATTCGCCACAGGGCAGGCCAAAAACATTCAGTACTTC	CASSQFATGQAKNIQYF
TRBV4-2	-	TRBJ2-1	-	TGTGCCAGCAGCCAAGTGGCGGCAGGGGTGGATGAGCAGTTCTTC	CASSQVAAGVDEQFF
TRBV7-2	-	TRBJ2-7	-	TGTGCCAGCAGCCCCCATGGGGGACGGGAAGCCTACGAGCAGTACTTC	CASSPHGGREAYEQYF
TRBV5-1	TRBD1	TRBJ2-7	-	TGCGCCAGCAGCTTGGGTTCCCTAATTGGCGGTGCCGGGACAGGAAGCTCCTACGAGCAGTACTTC	CASSLGSLIGGAGTGSSYEQYF
TRBV19	-	TRBJ1-5	-	TGTGCCAGTAGTGGATGGACGGGCAATCAGCCCCAGCATTTT	CASSGWTGNQPQHF
TRBV6-6	TRBD1	TRBJ2-7	-	TGTGCCAGCAGATCCGGGACAGGGGGTTTCTACGAGCAGTACTTC	CASRSGTGGFYEQYF
TRBV4-3	-	TRBJ1-2	-	TGCGCCAGCAGCCAAGTAACCAGGGCGGGAGGCTATGGCTACACCTTC	CASSQVTRAGGYGYTF
TRBV19	-	TRBJ2-1	once	TGTGCCAGTAAGGCTAGCGAGATCAATGAGCAGTTCTTC	CASKASEINEQFF
TRBV21-1	-	TRBJ2-7	-	-	CASSKRVNFGGGTYEQYF
TRBV5-4	TRBD2	TRBJ2-4	-	TGTGCCAGCAGACGGGGACTAGCGGGAGCCGACCTAGCCAAAAACATTCAGTACTTC	CASRRGLAGADLAKNIQYF
TRBV7-2	TRBD2	TRBJ2-3	-	TGTGCCAGCAGCCCAGTGGGCGGGAGTTTAAATACGCAGTATTTT	CASSPVGGSLNTQYF
TRBV11-2	TRBD2	TRBJ2-1	-	TGTGCCAGCAGCCGGACTAGCGGGAGCTTCGAAGAGCAGTTCTTC	CASSRTSGSFEEQFF
TRBV14	-	TRBJ2-1	once	TGTGCCAGCAGCCTCTATACGCCCTACAATGAGCAGTTCTTC	CASSLYTPYNEQFF
TRBV5-4	-	TRBJ2-7	-	TGTGCCAGCAGCCCCTCAGGGAACGCGCTCTACGAGCAGTACTTC	CASSPSGNALYEQYF
TRBV5-1	-	TRBJ2-7	-	TGCGCCAGCAGCTTGGCTATATACCCTACTAGTACTAATGACGAGCAGTACTTC	CASSLAIYPTSTNDEQYF
TRBV28	-	TRBJ1-2	-	TGTGCCAGCAGTTTAGAAGGCAGAACCCACTATTTCTCTAATGGCTACACCTTC	CASSLEGRTHYFSNGYTF
TRBV9	-	TRBJ2-3	-	TGTGCCAGCAGCCCAACGGTAGAGGGGCCCACTAATACGCAGTATTTT	CASSPTVEGPTNTQYF
TRBV2	-	TRBJ2-5	-	TGTGCCAGCAGTGAGAGGTGGGAGACCCAGTACTTC	CASSERWETQYF
TRBV10-3	-	TRBJ1-1	-	TGTGCCATCAGCAAACAGGTAGCGAACACTGAAGCTTTCTTT	CAISKQVANTEAFF
TRBV19	TRBD2	TRBJ2-1	few	TGTGCCAGTAACGGGAGGCGGCCCAATGAGCAGTTCTTC	CASNGRRPNEQFF
TRBV7-2	TRBD1	TRBJ1-2	-	TGTGCCAGCAGCCCGGACAGGTACTATGGCTACACCTTC	CASSPDRYYGYTF
TRBV7-3	TRBD1	TRBJ2-1	-	TGTGCCAGCAGCTCGGGACAGGGGTACAATGAGCAGTTCTTC	CASSSGQGYNEQFF
TRBV6-6	-	TRBJ1-2	once	TGTGCCAGCAGTTACTCAGTCCAGGGCAGCTATGGCTACACCTTC	CASSYSVQGSYGYTF
TRBV28	TRBD2	TRBJ2-7	-	TGTGCCAGCAGGCAGGGAAGCGGGAGTGGGAACGAGCAGTACTTC	CASRQGSGSGNEQYF
TRBV6-5	-	TRBJ1-2	-	TGTGCCAGCAGCACAGGTGGCGGCTACACCTTC	CASSTGGGYTF
TRBV18	-	TRBJ1-2	-	TGTGCCAGCTCACCAGAGGAGAACTATGGCTACACCTTC	CASSPEENYGYTF
TRBV6-5	-	TRBJ2-1	-	TGTGCCAGCAGTTACTCGATTTGGGAAGATGAGCAGTTCTTC	CASSYSIWEDEQFF
TRBV6-1	-	TRBJ2-2	once	TGTGCCAGCAGTGAAGGGGACTCTACCGGGGAGCTGTTTTTT	CASSEGDSTGELFF
TRBV18	-	TRBJ2-1	-	TGTGCCAGCTCGATCGGCGGGACATACAATGAGCAGTTCTTC	CASSIGGTYNEQFF
TRBV5-1	-	TRBJ1-4	-	TGTGCCAGCAGCCACTCGGGGCAGGATGAAAAACTGTTTTTT	CASSHSGQDEKLFF
TRBV27	TRBD1	TRBJ2-1	once	TGTGCCAGCAGTTTTACAGGGGGCAATGAGCAGTTCTTC	CASSFTGGNEQFF
TRBV5-1	-	TRBJ2-7	-	TGCGCCAGCAGCTTGTCCACAGGAGGTATCTACGAGCAGTACTTC	CASSLSTGGIYEQYF
TRBV7-2	-	TRBJ2-3	-	TGTGCCAGCAGCTTAAACATAGGAGATACGCAGTATTTT	CASSLNIGDTQYF
TRBV11-3	TRBD1	TRBJ2-1	once	TGTGCCAGCAGCAGTTTCGGACAGGGTTTCGATGAGCAGTTCTTC	CASSSFGQGFDEQFF
TRBV10-2	TRBD1	TRBJ1-1	-	TGCGCCAGCAGAGGGACAGGGACCACTGAAGCTTTCTTT	CASRGTGTTEAFF
TRBV19	-	TRBJ2-1	-	TGTGCCAGTAGAGGGGATCGGGGTGAGCAGTTCTTC	CASRGDRGEQFF
TRBV15	-	TRBJ2-7	-	TGTGCCACCAGCAGAGACCTCGGGAGATACGAGCAGTACTTC	CATSRDLGRYEQYF
TRBV7-9	TRBD2	TRBJ2-7	-	TGTGCCAGCAGTCATACTAGCGGGAGGGTTGGCGAGCAGTACTTC	CASSHTSGRVGEQYF
TRBV5-4	-	TRBJ1-1	-	TGTGCCAGCAGCTTAGGAGGGGAAGCTTTCTTT	CASSLGGEAFF
TRBV19	TRBD2	TRBJ2-7	-	TGTGCCAGTAGCAAAGTTGGGGTCAGGCTAGCGGGAAACGAGCAGTACTTC	CASSKVGVRLAGNEQYF
TRBV7-3	TRBD2	TRBJ2-1	-	TGTGCCAGCAGCTTAAGTTCGGGAGGTTACAATGAGCAGTTCTTC	CASSLSSGGYNEQFF
TRBV28	-	TRBJ1-1	-	TGTGCCAGCGGGGTTACACCGAACACTGAAGCTTTCTTT	CASGVTPNTEAFF
TRBV18	-	TRBJ2-6	-	TGTGCCAGCTCCCCAGGAGACGGGGCCAACGTCCTGACTTTC	CASSPGDGANVLTF
TRBV6-5	-	TRBJ2-5	-	TGTGCCAGCAGCAGGGTGGGGTTAGAGACCCAGTACTTC	CASSRVGLETQYF
TRBV18	TRBD1	TRBJ2-7	-	TGTGCCAGCTCACCACGCGACAGGGTGGGTTCCTACGAGCAGTACTTC	CASSPRDRVGSYEQYF